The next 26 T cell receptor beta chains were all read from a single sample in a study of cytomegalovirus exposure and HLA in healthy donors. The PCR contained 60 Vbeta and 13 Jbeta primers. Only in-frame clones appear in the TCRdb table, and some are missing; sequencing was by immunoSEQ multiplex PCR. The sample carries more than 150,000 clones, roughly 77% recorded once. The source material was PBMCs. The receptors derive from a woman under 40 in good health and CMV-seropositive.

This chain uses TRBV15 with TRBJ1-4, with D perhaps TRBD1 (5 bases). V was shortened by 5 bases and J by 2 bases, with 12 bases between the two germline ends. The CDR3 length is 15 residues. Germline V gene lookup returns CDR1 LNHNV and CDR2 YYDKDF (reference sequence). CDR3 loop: CATSRRGLTNEKLFF. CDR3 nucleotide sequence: TGTGCCACCAGCCGAAGGGGTTTGACTAATGAAAAACTGTTTTTT.

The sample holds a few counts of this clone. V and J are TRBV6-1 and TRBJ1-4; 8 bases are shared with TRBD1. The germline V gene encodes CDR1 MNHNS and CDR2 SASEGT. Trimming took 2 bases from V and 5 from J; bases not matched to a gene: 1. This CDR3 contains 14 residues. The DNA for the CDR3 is TGTGCCAGCAGTGAATACAGGGGGAATGAAAAACTGTTTTTT. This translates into CASSEYRGNEKLFF.

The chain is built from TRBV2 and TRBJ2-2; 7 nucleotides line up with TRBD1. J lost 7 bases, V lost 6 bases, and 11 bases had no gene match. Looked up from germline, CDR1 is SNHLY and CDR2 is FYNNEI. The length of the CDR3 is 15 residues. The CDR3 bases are TGTGCCAGCAGAGGGGGACAGTCCACGGGCGGGGAGCTGTTTTTT. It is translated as CASRGGQSTGGELFF.

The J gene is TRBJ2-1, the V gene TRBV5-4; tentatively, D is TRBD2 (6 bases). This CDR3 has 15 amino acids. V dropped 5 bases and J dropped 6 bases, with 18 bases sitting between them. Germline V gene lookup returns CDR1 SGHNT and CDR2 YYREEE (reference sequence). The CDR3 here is CASSPFGGNSNEQFF. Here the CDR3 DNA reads TGTGCCAGCAGTCCCTTTGGGGGGAATTCCAATGAGCAGTTCTTC.

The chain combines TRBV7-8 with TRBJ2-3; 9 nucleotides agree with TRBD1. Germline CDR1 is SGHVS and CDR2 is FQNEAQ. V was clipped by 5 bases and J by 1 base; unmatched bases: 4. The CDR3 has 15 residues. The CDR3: CASSTGTGRTDTQYF. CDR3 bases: TGTGCCAGCAGCACCGGGACAGGGCGCACAGATACGCAGTATTTT.

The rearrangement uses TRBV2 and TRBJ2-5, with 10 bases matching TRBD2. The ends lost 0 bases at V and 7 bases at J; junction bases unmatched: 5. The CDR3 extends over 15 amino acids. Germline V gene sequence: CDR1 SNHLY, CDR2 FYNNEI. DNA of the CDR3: TGTGCCAGCAGTGAAGCGGCTAGCGGGGGAGCGACCCAGTACTTC. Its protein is CASSEAASGGATQYF.

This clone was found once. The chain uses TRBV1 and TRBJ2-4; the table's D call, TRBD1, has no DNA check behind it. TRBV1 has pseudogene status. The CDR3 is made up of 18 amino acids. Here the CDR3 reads CTSSQTGTGRGAKDIQYF. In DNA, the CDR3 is TGCACCAGCAGCCAGACCGGCACCGGCAGGGGGGCCAAAGACATTCAGTACTTC.

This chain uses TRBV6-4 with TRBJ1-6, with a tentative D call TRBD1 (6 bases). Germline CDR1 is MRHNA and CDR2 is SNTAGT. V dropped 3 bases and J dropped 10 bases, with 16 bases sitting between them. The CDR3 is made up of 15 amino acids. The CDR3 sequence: CASSEVWGRGSPLHF. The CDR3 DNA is TGTGCCAGCAGTGAAGTATGGGGGCGTGGGTCACCCCTCCACTTT.

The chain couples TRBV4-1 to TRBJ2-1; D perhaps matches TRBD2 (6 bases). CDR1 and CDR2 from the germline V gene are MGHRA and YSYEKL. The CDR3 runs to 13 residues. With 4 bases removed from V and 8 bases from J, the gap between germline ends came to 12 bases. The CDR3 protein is CASSPDPGDEQFF. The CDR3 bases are TGCGCCAGCAGCCCAGATCCGGGGGATGAGCAGTTCTTC.

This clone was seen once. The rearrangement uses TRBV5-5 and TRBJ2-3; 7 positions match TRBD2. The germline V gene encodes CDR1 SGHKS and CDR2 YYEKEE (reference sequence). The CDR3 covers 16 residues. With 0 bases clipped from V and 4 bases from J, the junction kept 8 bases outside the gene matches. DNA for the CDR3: TGTGCCAGCAGCTTGGCTCTGGGGGGGACTCCAGATACGCAGTATTTT. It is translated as CASSLALGGTPDTQYF.

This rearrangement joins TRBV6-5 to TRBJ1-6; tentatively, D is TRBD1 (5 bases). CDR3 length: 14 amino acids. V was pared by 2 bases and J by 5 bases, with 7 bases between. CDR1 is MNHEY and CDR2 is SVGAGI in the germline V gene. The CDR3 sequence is CASSYRGDNSPLHF. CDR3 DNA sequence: TGTGCCAGCAGTTACCGGGGGGATAATTCACCCCTCCACTTT.

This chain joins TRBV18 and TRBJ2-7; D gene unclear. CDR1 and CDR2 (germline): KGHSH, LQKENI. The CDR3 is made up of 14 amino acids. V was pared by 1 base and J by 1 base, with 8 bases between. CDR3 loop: CASSPRPGSYEQYF. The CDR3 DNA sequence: TGTGCCAGCTCACCACGTCCGGGTTCCTACGAGCAGTACTTC.

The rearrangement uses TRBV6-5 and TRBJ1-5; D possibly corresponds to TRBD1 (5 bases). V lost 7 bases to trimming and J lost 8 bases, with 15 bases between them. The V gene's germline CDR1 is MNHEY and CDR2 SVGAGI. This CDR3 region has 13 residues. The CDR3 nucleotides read TGTGCCAGCACAGAACCCTCGGGGGAGCCCCAGCATTTT. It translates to CASTEPSGEPQHF.

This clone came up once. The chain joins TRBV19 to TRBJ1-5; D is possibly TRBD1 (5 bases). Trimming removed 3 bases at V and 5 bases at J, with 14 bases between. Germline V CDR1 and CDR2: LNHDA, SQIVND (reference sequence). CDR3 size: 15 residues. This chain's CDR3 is CASSIDRKAYQPQHF. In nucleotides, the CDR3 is TGTGCCAGTAGTATTGACAGAAAAGCATATCAGCCCCAGCATTTT.

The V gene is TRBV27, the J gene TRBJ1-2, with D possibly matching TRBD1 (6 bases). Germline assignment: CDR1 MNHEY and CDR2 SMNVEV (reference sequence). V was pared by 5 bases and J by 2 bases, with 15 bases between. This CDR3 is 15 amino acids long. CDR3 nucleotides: TGTGCCAGCAGTGATCCTCGCGGGGGCAACTATGGCTACACCTTC. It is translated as CASSDPRGGNYGYTF.

The DNA for the CDR3 is TGTGCCAGCAGCGTCACTAGCGGGGCAGATACGCAGTATTTT. Encoded protein: CASSVTSGADTQYF. This rearrangement joins TRBV7-9 to TRBJ2-3; the match to TRBD2 covers 10 bases. The ends lost 5 bases at V and 4 bases at J; junction bases unmatched: 3. This CDR3 region has 14 residues. Germline V gene sequence: CDR1 SEHNR, CDR2 FQNEAQ (reference sequence).

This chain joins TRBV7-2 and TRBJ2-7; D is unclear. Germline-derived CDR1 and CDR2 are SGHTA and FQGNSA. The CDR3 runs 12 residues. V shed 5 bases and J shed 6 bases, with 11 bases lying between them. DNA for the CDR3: TGTGCCAGCAGCCGATCCCTACGCGAGCAGTACTTC. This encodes CASSRSLREQYF. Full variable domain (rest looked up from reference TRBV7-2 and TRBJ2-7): GAGVSQSPSNKVTEKGKDVELRCDPISGHTALYWYRQSLGQGLEFLIYFQGNSAPDKSGLPSDRFSAERTGGSVSTLTIQRTQQEDSAVYLCASSRSLREQYFGPGTRLTVT.

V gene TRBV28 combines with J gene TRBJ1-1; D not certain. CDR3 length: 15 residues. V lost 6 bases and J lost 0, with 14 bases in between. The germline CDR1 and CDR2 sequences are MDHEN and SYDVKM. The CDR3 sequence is CASSLTGVMNTEAFF. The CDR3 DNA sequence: TGTGCCAGCAGCCTTACCGGGGTCATGAACACTGAAGCTTTCTTT. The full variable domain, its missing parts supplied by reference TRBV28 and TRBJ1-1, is DVKVTQSSRYLVKRTGEKVFLECVQDMDHENMFWYRQDPGLGLRLIYFSYDVKMKEKGDIPEGYSVSREKKERFSLILESASTNQTSMYLCASSLTGVMNTEAFFGQGTRLTVV.

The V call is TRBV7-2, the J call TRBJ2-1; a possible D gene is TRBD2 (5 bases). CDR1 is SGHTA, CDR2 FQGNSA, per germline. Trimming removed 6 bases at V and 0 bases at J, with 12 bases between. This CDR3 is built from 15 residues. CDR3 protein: CASRLDSSSYNEQFF. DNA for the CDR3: TGTGCCAGCAGACTGGACTCTTCCTCCTACAATGAGCAGTTCTTC.

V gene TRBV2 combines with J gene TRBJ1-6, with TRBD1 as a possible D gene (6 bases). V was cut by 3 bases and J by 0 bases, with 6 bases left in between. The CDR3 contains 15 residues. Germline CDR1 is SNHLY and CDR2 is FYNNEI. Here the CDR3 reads CASSDRGSYNSPLHF. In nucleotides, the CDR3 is TGTGCCAGCAGTGACAGGGGCTCCTATAATTCACCCCTCCACTTT.

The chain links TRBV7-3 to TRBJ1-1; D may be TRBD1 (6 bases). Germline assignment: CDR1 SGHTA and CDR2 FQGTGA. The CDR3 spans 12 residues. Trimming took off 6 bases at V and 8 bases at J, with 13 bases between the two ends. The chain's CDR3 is CASSFTGREAFF. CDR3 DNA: TGTGCCAGCAGTTTTACAGGGCGGGAAGCTTTCTTT. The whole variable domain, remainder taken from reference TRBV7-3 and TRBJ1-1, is GAGVSQTPSNKVTEKGKYVELRCDPISGHTALYWYRQSLGQGPEFLIYFQGTGAADDSGLPNDRFFAVRPEGSVSTLKIQRTERGDSAVYLCASSFTGREAFFGQGTRLTVV.

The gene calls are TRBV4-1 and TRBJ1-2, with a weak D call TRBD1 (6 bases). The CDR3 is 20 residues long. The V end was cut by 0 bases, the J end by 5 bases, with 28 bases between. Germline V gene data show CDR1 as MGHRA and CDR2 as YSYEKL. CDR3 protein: CASSQDPVWTAGNPQYGYTF. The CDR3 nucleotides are TGCGCCAGCAGCCAAGATCCAGTATGGACAGCGGGAAACCCCCAATATGGCTACACCTTC.

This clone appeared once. The DNA of the CDR3 is TGTGCCAGCAGCTTGCGGGACAGGGATGGGCAGTACTTC. Amino acids: CASSLRDRDGQYF. This chain connects TRBV5-5 to TRBJ2-7, with TRBD1 identical over 9 bases. V lost 1 base and J lost 9; bases outside the gene matches: 5. This CDR3 is 13 amino acids long. CDR1 is SGHKS, CDR2 YYEKEE, per germline (reference sequence).

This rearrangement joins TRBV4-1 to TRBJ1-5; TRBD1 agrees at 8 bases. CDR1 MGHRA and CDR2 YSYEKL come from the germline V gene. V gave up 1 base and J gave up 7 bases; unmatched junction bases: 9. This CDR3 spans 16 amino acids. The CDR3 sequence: CASSQGGRGPKQPQHF. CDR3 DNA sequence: TGCGCCAGCAGCCAAGGCGGCAGGGGGCCAAAACAGCCCCAGCATTTT.

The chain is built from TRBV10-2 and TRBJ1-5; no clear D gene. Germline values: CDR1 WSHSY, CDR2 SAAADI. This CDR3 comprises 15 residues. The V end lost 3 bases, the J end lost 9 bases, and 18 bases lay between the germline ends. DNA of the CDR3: TGCGCCAGCAGTGACCCACGACCGGTCGGAGGGCCCCAGCATTTT. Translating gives CASSDPRPVGGPQHF.

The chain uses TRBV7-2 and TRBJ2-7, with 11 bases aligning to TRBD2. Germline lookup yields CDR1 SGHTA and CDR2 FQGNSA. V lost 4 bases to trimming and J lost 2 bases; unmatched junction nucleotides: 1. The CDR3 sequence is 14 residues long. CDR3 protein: CASSSSGGTYEQYF. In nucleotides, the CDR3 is TGTGCCAGCAGCTCTAGCGGGGGGACCTACGAGCAGTACTTC.